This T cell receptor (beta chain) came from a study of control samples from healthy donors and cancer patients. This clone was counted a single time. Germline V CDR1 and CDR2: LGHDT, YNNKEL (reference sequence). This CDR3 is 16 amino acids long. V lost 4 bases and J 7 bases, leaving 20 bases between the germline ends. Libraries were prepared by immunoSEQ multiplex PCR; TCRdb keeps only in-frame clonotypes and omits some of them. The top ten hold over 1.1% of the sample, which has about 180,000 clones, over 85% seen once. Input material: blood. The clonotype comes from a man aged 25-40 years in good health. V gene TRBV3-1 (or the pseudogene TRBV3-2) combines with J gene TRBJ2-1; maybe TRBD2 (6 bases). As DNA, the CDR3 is TGTGCCAGCAGCCTACGGGGGTCGGGTTCGAGGAATGAGCAGTTCTTC. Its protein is CASSLRGSGSRNEQFF.